The 10 T cell receptor beta chains in this list originate from one sample, sequenced in a study of OX40 agonist ivuxolimab in advanced cancers. Library creation used the immunoSEQ multiplex PCR assay. TCRdb limited this immuneACCESS table to in-frame rearrangements with V and J called. A share of clones is missing; checked studies link under half to unresolved V genes, and the rest is unexplained. The sample yields around 50,000 clones; roughly 90% were counted once. Roughly 12% of the sample rests with the top ten. Material: CD4+ or CD8+ T cells sorted from blood, obtained in a trial of the OX40 agonist ivuxolimab. These receptors all stem from an adult with an advanced solid tumor such as melanoma, head and neck, liver or kidney cancer.

The V call is TRBV5-1, the J call TRBJ1-2; tentative D call: TRBD1 (6 bases). The CDR3 runs 15 residues. Germline assignment: CDR1 SGHRS and CDR2 YFSETQ. The V gene lost 4 bases and the J gene lost 8 bases, with 21 bases spanning the gap. This CDR3 reads CASSPQTGAPGGYTF. In DNA form, the CDR3 reads TGCGCCAGCAGCCCCCAGACGGGGGCGCCGGGGGGCTACACCTTC.

The gene calls are TRBV7-9 and TRBJ2-6; D unresolved. Trimming removed 1 base from V and 0 bases from J, with 4 bases in between. CDR3 size: 15 residues. Germline-derived CDR1 and CDR2 are SEHNR and FQNEAQ (reference sequence). The CDR3 here is CASSLEASGANVLTF. CDR3 sequence (DNA): TGTGCCAGCAGCTTAGAGGCCTCTGGGGCCAACGTCCTGACTTTC.

The J gene is TRBJ2-5, the V gene TRBV28; TRBD2 matches at 7 bases. CDR1 is MDHEN, CDR2 SYDVKM, per germline. The CDR3 runs to 13 residues. Trimming cost V 7 bases and J 9 bases; bases outside gene matches: 11. This CDR3 is CASKRASGLAQYF. DNA for the CDR3: TGTGCCAGCAAGAGGGCTAGCGGTTTAGCCCAGTACTTC. Together with reference TRBV28 and TRBJ2-5, the CDR3 gives the full variable domain: DVKVTQSSRYLVKRTGEKVFLECVQDMDHENMFWYRQDPGLGLRLIYFSYDVKMKEKGDIPEGYSVSREKKERFSLILESASTNQTSMYLCASKRASGLAQYFGPGTRLLVL.

The J gene is TRBJ1-2, the V gene TRBV29-1; perhaps TRBD1 as D (6 bases). This CDR3 contains 13 residues. V was clipped by 7 bases and J by 0 bases, with 12 bases between them. Germline values: CDR1 SQVTM, CDR2 ANQGSEA. CDR3 bases: TGCAGCGCCTGGACAGTGACTAACTATGGCTACACCTTC. As protein: CSAWTVTNYGYTF.

This clone has just one count. The rearrangement joins TRBV5-6 to TRBJ1-3; D perhaps matches TRBD1 (5 bases). Germline V gene data show CDR1 as SGHDT and CDR2 as YYEEEE. V gave up 2 bases and J gave up 7 bases, with 10 bases separating them. The CDR3 consists of 13 residues. CDR3 DNA: TGTGCCAGCAGCTTAGGGGAGCCGAACACCATATATTTT. The encoded protein is CASSLGEPNTIYF.

This chain connects TRBV4-2 to TRBJ2-7; 14 bases are shared with TRBD2. The germline V gene encodes CDR1 LGHNA and CDR2 YNFKEQ. The CDR3 covers 16 residues. V lost 4 bases to trimming and J lost 2 bases; unmatched junction nucleotides: 4. In DNA, the CDR3 is TGTGCCAGCAGCCGGACTAGCGGGGGGACAACCTACGAGCAGTACTTC. It specifies CASSRTSGGTTYEQYF.

The chain links TRBV2 to TRBJ2-1, with 11 bases identical to TRBD2. With V trimmed by 6 bases and J by 4 bases, 2 bases remained unmatched. The germline CDR1 and CDR2 sequences are SNHLY and FYNNEI. CDR3 length: 14 amino acids. The CDR3 region has the DNA TGTGCCAGCAGAAGACTAGCGGGATACAATGAGCAGTTCTTC. It specifies CASRRLAGYNEQFF.

This chain links TRBV5-6 with TRBJ2-5; no definite D call. Germline values: CDR1 SGHDT, CDR2 YYEEEE. V gave up 2 bases and J gave up 4 bases, with 12 bases separating them. The CDR3 is 14 amino acids. The CDR3 DNA reads TGTGCCAGCAGCTTCGACCCGGTTGTAGAGACCCAGTACTTC. This encodes CASSFDPVVETQYF.

The CDR3 nucleotides are TGCAGCGTTGGTTGGGGCAGGGGGGACCAGCCCCAGCATTTT. It translates to CSVGWGRGDQPQHF. V gene TRBV29-1 combines with J gene TRBJ1-5, with 7 bases fitting TRBD1. Per the germline V gene, CDR1 is SQVTM and CDR2 is ANQGSEA. The CDR3 consists of 14 residues. J lost 7 bases, V lost 4 bases, and 10 bases had no gene match.

Here the CDR3 reads CASRTLPSNTGELFF. The CDR3 nucleotides are TGTGCCAGCCGTACATTGCCCAGTAACACCGGGGAGCTGTTTTTT. This chain joins TRBV6-6 and TRBJ2-2; D uncertain. Between the trimmed V and J ends, which lost 8 bases and 2 bases, there was a span of 15 bases. Germline V gene data show CDR1 as MNHNY and CDR2 as SVGAGI (reference sequence). The CDR3 totals 15 residues.